The clone carrying this T cell receptor beta chain showed up many times. This sample is part of a study of metastatic and nonmetastatic thyroid tumors. Each patient came to thyroid surgery without any prior treatment (of any kind). CDR3 length: 12 amino acids. From germline, CDR1 is SQVTM and CDR2 ANQGSEA. With 2 bases removed from V and 0 bases from J, the gap between germline ends came to 2 bases. As handled by the study authors: The study built a papillary thyroid cancer distant-metastasis classifier from CDR3 differences across clinicopathological groups. TCRdb re-called clones from the PCR reads using MiXCR. For this entry, the V and J calls and clone size follow TCRdb and not the study's own pipeline. The sample contains roughly 19,000 clones, about 23% of which appear only once.

The material sequenced was tumor tissue. This receptor was obtained from a male donor with papillary thyroid cancer or a benign thyroid nodule (not recorded which). Some clones in this sample may be carry-over from other donors' samples. The rearrangement uses TRBV29-1 and TRBJ1-3; D not resolved. The CDR3 DNA reads as TGCAGCGTTGAACCCTCTGGAAACACCATATATTTT. This sequence encodes CSVEPSGNTIYF. Full variable domain (rest looked up from reference TRBV29-1 and TRBJ1-3): SAVISQKPSRDICQRGTSLTIQCQVDSQVTMMFWYRQQPGQSLTLIATANQGSEATYESGFVIDKFPISRPNLTFSTLTVSNMSPEDSSIYLCSVEPSGNTIYFGEGSWLTVV.